A single sample is the source of the 22 T cell receptor beta chains below, sequenced in a study of T-cell memory formation after mild COVID-19. TCRdb reprocessed the 5' RACE reads via MiXCR and lists one record per CDR3 protein. The sample has about 360,000 distinct CDR3 sequences; around an eighth are singletons. The sequenced sample was PBMCs or a T cell subset sorted from them (not recorded which). These receptors all stem from a man aged 18-30 years who had mild COVID-19 (a few samples of this study predate the infection). Cell type and time point are not known.

This chain uses TRBV18 with TRBJ1-1, with unresolved D. The V and J ends lost 2 bases and 3 bases respectively, with 4 bases between them. Germline CDR1 reads KGHSH; CDR2 reads LQKENI. CDR3 length equals 12 residues. CDR3 bases: TGTGCCAGCTCACCAGCGGACACTGAAGCTTTCTTT. This gives the protein CASSPADTEAFF.

This clonotype has more than one count but fewer than ten. This may be a read error, as it is one base from a much larger clone. The rearrangement joins TRBV7-9 to TRBJ1-2, with D hard to call. Germline V gene lookup returns CDR1 SEHNR and CDR2 FQNEAQ (reference sequence). V was shortened by 2 bases and J by 8 bases, with 9 bases between the two germline ends. The CDR3 length is 12 residues. For the CDR3, the DNA is TGTGCCAGCAGCTTACTTCCTGGGGGCTACACCTTC. This translates into CASSLLPGGYTF.

The chain employs TRBV6-6 and TRBJ2-7; 8 bases agree with TRBD1. CDR1 and CDR2 from the germline V gene are MNHNY and SVGAGI (reference sequence). Trimming at V came to 6 bases and at J to 3 bases, leaving 10 bases not matched to a gene. CDR3 size: 15 residues. The CDR3 nucleotides read TGTGCCAGCAGAGATACCGGGACAGGATACTACGAGCAGTACTTC. It specifies CASRDTGTGYYEQYF.

The chain is built from TRBV6-5 and TRBJ2-3; 8 nucleotides agree with TRBD1. The CDR3 sequence is 16 residues long. The germline gives CDR1 MNHEY, CDR2 SVGAGI. V lost 5 bases and J lost 4; bases outside the gene matches: 11. CDR3 bases: TGTGCCAGCAGTCCAACCGACAGGGGCATCTCAGATACGCAGTATTTT. Residues: CASSPTDRGISDTQYF.

The chain has TRBV4-2 and TRBJ1-5; D might be TRBD1 (6 bases). Trimming took 8 bases from V and 6 from J, leaving 26 bases between them. Germline V gene data show CDR1 as LGHNA and CDR2 as YNFKEQ. The CDR3 sequence is 17 residues long. This chain's CDR3 is CASPNGGAGTLFQPQHF. The CDR3 DNA is TGTGCCAGCCCCAATGGGGGGGCAGGGACCCTTTTTCAGCCCCAGCATTTT.

The V and J genes are TRBV7-3 and TRBJ2-1; TRBD1 or TRBD2 may be the D gene (6 bases each). CDR1 is SGHTA and CDR2 is FQGTGA in the germline V gene. The length of the CDR3 is 15 residues. Trimming cost V 3 bases and J 6 bases, with 15 bases left between them. Here the CDR3 DNA reads TGTGCCAGCAGCTTTACTGGGGGGCCGGGCAATGAGCAGTTCTTC. Translating it yields CASSFTGGPGNEQFF.

This clonotype was seen just once. This rearrangement joins TRBV6-4 to TRBJ2-1; 8 bases are shared with TRBD2. The V gene end was trimmed by 4 bases and the J gene end by 4 bases; junction bases not matched to a gene: 12. Per germline, CDR1 MRHNA and CDR2 SNTAGT. The CDR3 is made up of 17 amino acids. CDR3 region: CASSVIGGGINYNEQFF. The DNA of the CDR3 is TGTGCCAGCAGTGTAATCGGCGGGGGGATTAATTACAATGAGCAGTTCTTC.

The table lists this clonotype with a few counts. The genes are TRBV7-9 and TRBJ2-7; no firm D call. V was cut by 1 base and J by 9 bases, with 10 bases left in between. The CDR3 totals 12 residues. Germline loops: CDR1 SEHNR, CDR2 FQNEAQ (reference sequence). CDR3 residues: CASSLDLTAQYF. CDR3 in DNA: TGTGCCAGCAGCTTAGACCTCACGGCGCAGTACTTC.

V is TRBV7-9 and J is TRBJ2-7; 9 bases align to TRBD2. This CDR3 contains 16 residues. V shed 1 base and J 7 bases; nucleotides not matched to a gene: 11. Germline CDR1 SEHNR, CDR2 FQNEAQ (reference sequence). CDR3 nucleotides: TGTGCCAGCAGCTTAGTCGGGACTAGCCCGTTATCGGAGCAGTACTTC. It translates to CASSLVGTSPLSEQYF.

In this sample, this clonotype turned up a few times. The chain has TRBV24-1 and TRBJ1-1, with 9 bases matching TRBD1. There are 19 residues in the CDR3. Germline CDR1 KGHDR, CDR2 SFDVKD. V lost 5 bases to trimming and J lost 1 base; unmatched junction nucleotides: 16. The chain's CDR3 is CATSAIWGQGNLQNTEAFF. The CDR3 DNA sequence: TGTGCCACCAGTGCGATTTGGGGACAGGGAAATCTACAGAACACTGAAGCTTTCTTT.

A few counts support this clonotype. This chain connects TRBV4-1 to TRBJ1-6, with no clear D. The CDR3 loop spans 18 amino acids. V lost 3 bases, J lost 0 bases, and 15 bases lay in between. The germline gives CDR1 MGHRA, CDR2 YSYEKL. The chain's CDR3 is CASSHGAGISSYNSPLHF. In DNA, the CDR3 is TGCGCCAGCAGCCACGGAGCAGGTATCAGCTCCTATAATTCACCCCTCCACTTT.

This clonotype was seen more than once but under ten times. J is TRBJ2-5 and V is TRBV6-5; D might be TRBD1 (6 bases). The CDR3 covers 15 residues. V lost 5 bases to trimming and J lost 1 base, with 14 bases between them. Germline-derived CDR1 and CDR2 are MNHEY and SVGAGI. The CDR3 DNA follows: TGTGCCAGCAGTCGGGGACACCCTATCCAAGAGACCCAGTACTTC. Its translation: CASSRGHPIQETQYF.

The V gene is TRBV4-1, the J gene TRBJ1-4, with TRBD1 as a possible D gene (5 bases). Deletions cut 0 bases from V and 4 bases from J, with 12 bases between. The CDR3 consists of 16 residues. Looked up from germline, CDR1 is MGHRA and CDR2 is YSYEKL. The CDR3 loop is CASSQEGAAGNEKLFF. The CDR3, as DNA: TGCGCCAGCAGCCAAGAAGGGGCAGCGGGTAATGAAAAACTGTTTTTT.

Many counts were recorded for this clonotype. The chain links TRBV4-1 to TRBJ2-2; D is ambiguous. Germline lookup yields CDR1 MGHRA and CDR2 YSYEKL. This CDR3 has 13 amino acids. V lost 0 bases and J 1 base, leaving 0 bases between the germline ends. CDR3 region: CASSQENTGELFF. The DNA for the CDR3 is TGCGCCAGCAGCCAAGAGAACACCGGGGAGCTGTTTTTT.

The chain couples TRBV12-3 or TRBV12-4 to TRBJ1-1; no definite D call. CDR3 length: 12 amino acids. Trimming removed 5 bases from V and 7 bases from J, with 11 bases in between. This CDR3 is CASSLRGGEAFF. In nucleotides, the CDR3 is TGTGCCAGCAGTCTTCGTGGAGGTGAAGCTTTCTTT.

V gene TRBV7-6 combines with J gene TRBJ1-2, with D unresolved. Germline V gene sequence: CDR1 SGHVS, CDR2 FNYEAQ. This CDR3 comprises 13 residues. Trimming removed 5 bases at V and 5 bases at J, with 12 bases between. The CDR3 spells CASSPFQPYGYTF. CDR3 DNA: TGTGCCAGCAGCCCCTTTCAGCCGTATGGCTACACCTTC.

The chain employs TRBV3-1 and TRBJ2-7; no clear D. Germline lookup yields CDR1 LGHDT and CDR2 YNNKEL (reference sequence). V was trimmed by 8 bases and J by 4 bases, leaving 6 bases between them. The CDR3 length is 10 residues. The CDR3 spells CASGSYEQYV. As DNA, the CDR3 is TGTGCCAGCGGATCGTACGAGCAGTACGTC.

The chain combines TRBV29-1 with TRBJ1-1; D ambiguous. Deletions cut 8 bases from V and 5 bases from J, with 15 bases between. The germline gives CDR1 SQVTM, CDR2 ANQGSEA. CDR3 size: 12 residues. CDR3 region: CSFGRWGTEAFF. Here the CDR3 DNA reads TGCAGCTTTGGTAGATGGGGTACTGAAGCTTTCTTT.

The sample holds a few counts of this clonotype. The rearrangement joins TRBV5-1 to TRBJ2-1; TRBD2 matches at 13 bases. Germline V gene lookup returns CDR1 SGHRS and CDR2 YFSETQ. CDR3 length equals 15 residues. V was clipped by 1 base and J by 7 bases; unmatched bases: 2. The CDR3 region has the DNA TGCGCCAGCAGCTTGATGACTAGCGGGGGGAATGAGCAGTTCTTC. This codes for CASSLMTSGGNEQFF.

This clonotype has only one observation. A much larger clone differs from this one at a single base, so this may be a read error. V and J are TRBV13 and TRBJ2-1; possible D gene TRBD2, 5 bases. The CDR3 is made up of 14 amino acids. V shed 5 bases and J shed 6 bases, with 14 bases lying between them. From germline, CDR1 is PRHDT and CDR2 FYEKMQ (reference sequence). DNA of the CDR3: TGTGCCAGCAGCCTCACGCTCGGGGTCAATGAGCAGTTCTTC. This gives the protein CASSLTLGVNEQFF.

The sample holds a few counts of this clonotype. The chain links TRBV12-3 or TRBV12-4 to TRBJ2-3; D is undetermined. Deletions cut 2 bases from V and 0 bases from J, with 6 bases between. The CDR3 has 14 amino acids. Written as DNA, the CDR3 is TGTGCCAGCAGTTTATTGACTAGCACAGATACGCAGTATTTT. Translation gives CASSLLTSTDTQYF.

The chain recombines TRBV20-1 with TRBJ2-2; TRBD1 aligns across 9 bases. V lost 5 bases, J lost 3 bases, and 16 bases stayed unmatched. CDR3 length equals 18 residues. Germline loops: CDR1 DFQATT, CDR2 SNEGSKA (reference sequence). The DNA for the CDR3 is TGCAGTGCTGGGACCCCCGGTAGGGGACAGGGACACACCGGGGAGCTGTTTTTT. Its translation is CSAGTPGRGQGHTGELFF.